This TCR beta chain comes out of a study of T cell repertoires in cytomegalovirus infection. Study conclusions and caveats: The study found HLA-C-restricted CMV-specific TCR beta clonotypes dominating the ex vivo response. Carriers of CMV and the relevant HLA type were discriminated by public TCR beta frequency.

As to this clonotype: Its target is not known.

TCRdb analysed the reads with MiXCR anew, one entry per CDR3 protein. The data contain 500,000 or so distinct CDR3 sequences, more than 15% of them singletons. This sequence was found in a human donor in good health (CMV status not recorded). Some clones in this sample may be carry-over from other donors' samples. The sample comprised CD8+ T cells from PBMCs.

The CDR3 DNA follows: TGTGCCAGCAGCGGAGGAAGGGTGGCAGGGGGCGATGAGCAGTTCTTC. Translated: CASSGGRVAGGDEQFF. The V and J genes are TRBV7-9 and TRBJ2-1, with 8 positions matching TRBD1. The CDR3 consists of 16 residues. Trimming cost V 5 bases and J 8 bases; bases outside gene matches: 14. Per the germline V gene, CDR1 is SEHNR and CDR2 is FQNEAQ (reference sequence).